This record looks at one TCR beta chain sequence and its context. Its antigen is as yet unknown. The protocol was immunoSEQ multiplex PCR, while the TCRdb copy is restricted to in-frame clones and leaves out a portion. The table shows 100,000 to 150,000 clones, with roughly 86% occurring only once. These data belong to a study of T cell responses to AZD1222 COVID-19 vaccine. Study-level results: Of the AZD1222 recipients, only six or seven were seropositive at baseline. White British people made up most donors, females outnumbered males, and clonal diversity was possibly underestimated. All repertoire sampling was performed exclusively after the peak T cell response.

V was trimmed by 3 bases and J by 8 bases, leaving 13 bases between them. Germline CDR1 SQVTM, CDR2 ANQGSEA. The CDR3 is 13 residues long. The clonotype comes from an adult in good health. The input for sequencing was peripheral blood, taken on day 0 of AZD1222 vaccination. The chain recombines TRBV29-1 with TRBJ1-4; no clear D gene. For the CDR3, the DNA is TGCAGCGTTGAGAGCGGCCCAGGCGAAAAACTGTTTTTT. Translating gives CSVESGPGEKLFF. Full variable domain (missing parts from reference TRBV29-1 and TRBJ1-4): SAVISQKPSRDICQRGTSLTIQCQVDSQVTMMFWYRQQPGQSLTLIATANQGSEATYESGFVIDKFPISRPNLTFSTLTVSNMSPEDSSIYLCSVESGPGEKLFFGSGTQLSVL.